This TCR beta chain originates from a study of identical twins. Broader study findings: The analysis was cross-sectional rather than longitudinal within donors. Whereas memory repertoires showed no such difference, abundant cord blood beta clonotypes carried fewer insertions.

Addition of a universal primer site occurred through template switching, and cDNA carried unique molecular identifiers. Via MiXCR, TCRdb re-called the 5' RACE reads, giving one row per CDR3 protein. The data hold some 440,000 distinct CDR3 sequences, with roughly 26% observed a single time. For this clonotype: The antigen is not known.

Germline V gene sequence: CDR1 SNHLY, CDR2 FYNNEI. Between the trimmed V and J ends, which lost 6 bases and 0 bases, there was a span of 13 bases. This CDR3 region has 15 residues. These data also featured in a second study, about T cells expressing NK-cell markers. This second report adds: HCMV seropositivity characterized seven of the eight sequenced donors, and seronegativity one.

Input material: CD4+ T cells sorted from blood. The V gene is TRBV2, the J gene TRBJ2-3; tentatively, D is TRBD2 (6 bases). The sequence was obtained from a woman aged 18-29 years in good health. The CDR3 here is CASSYRTTSTDTQYF. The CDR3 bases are TGTGCCAGCAGCTACAGGACTACTAGCACAGATACGCAGTATTTT.